A single T cell receptor (beta chain) is shown here with its context. This clonotype showed up just a few times. The antigen it recognizes is unknown. Base qualities were left out, and no much larger clone turns up one base away. The library was generated by RT-PCR. TCRdb shows the sequencer as Illumina HiSeq 2500. Starting from the raw public reads, TCRdb applied fastp trimming at Q25, assembled clones with MiXCR and retained in-frame beta chains. Records with the same CDR3 protein are collapsed into one entry carrying the most frequent genes and DNA. The sample has 530,000 or so distinct CDR3 sequences on record, 10% to 15% of them singletons. The ten top clones hold roughly 10% of the sample. The data were obtained in a study of response to subunit inactivated influenza vaccine (dated by TCRdb to 2016 to 2019). With respect to the entire study: To follow how T cells responded to a trivalent subunit inactivated influenza vaccine, the researchers relied on deep quantitative profiling of the T cell receptor repertoire.

The CDR3 contains 15 residues, cysteine and phenylalanine counted. Left in the record is the CDR3 DNA by itself, 45 bases read in frame from the first base. The V and J ends are trimmed by 0 bases and 5 bases, leaving 14 bases between them. CDR1 SGDLS and CDR2 YYNGEE were looked up in the germline V gene. On the study overall, not on this receptor specifically: It was suggested by the authors that each seasonal influenza vaccination may recruit only a limited number of new T cells.

The V and J segments used are TRBV9 and TRBJ2-5; the D gene is perhaps TRBD2, on 5 matching bases. Specimen: PBMCs from blood, collected on the day of vaccination. This clonotype was sampled from a man in his fifties or sixties who received an inactivated influenza vaccine. Donor details come from another sample of the same person, matched by shared clones. DNA sequence: TGTGCCAGCAGCGTAGGAGGAGGATTTGGGGAGACCCAGTACTTC. Protein translation: CASSVGGGFGETQYF.